The entry below describes one TCR beta chain. The antigen remains unidentified. The sample comes from a study of vaccination and CD4 T cells after COVID-19. Treatment denoted: roughly nine-day PBMC culture with coronavirus spike peptide pools or control peptides (ViraFEST assay). Findings and limits, study-wide: Clonotypes reactive to SARS-CoV-2 had a median that went up from roughly 19 to 38, but not significantly.

Cultured CD4+ T cell DNA was sequenced using the Oncomine TCR Beta short-read assay. Genomic DNA was isolated from CD4+ T cells that had been cultured. A single record per CDR3 protein comes from TCRdb applying MiXCR to the PCR reads. The sample lists fewer than 15,000 distinct CDR3 sequences, about three quarters occurring once. V was pared by 7 bases and J by 2 bases, with 11 bases between. This CDR3 comprises 14 residues. Per the germline V gene, CDR1 is SSHAT and CDR2 is FNYEAQ (reference sequence). This chain links TRBV7-7 with TRBJ2-2; weak D call: TRBD2 (6 bases). Sequenced input: CD4+ T cells from blood, cultured in vitro. The clonotype comes from a human donor who had recovered from COVID-19. CDR3: CASTAGPNTGELFF. CDR3 sequence (DNA): TGTGCCAGCACAGCGGGCCCAAACACCGGGGAGCTGTTTTTT.